The clone carrying this TCR beta chain was counted ten times or more. Germline V gene lookup returns CDR1 SNHLY and CDR2 FYNNEI. CDR3 length: 15 amino acids. V was cut by 6 bases and J by 1 base, with 12 bases left in between. TCRdb re-called the 5' RACE reads with MiXCR, one entry per CDR3 protein. The sample lists 60,000 to 75,000 distinct CDR3 sequences; roughly 16% were seen once. The data were obtained in a study of T cells of healthy individuals. The chain is built from TRBV2 and TRBJ1-4; D gene ambiguous. The source of this sequence is a human donor in good health. This CDR3 reads CASRGRTGTNEKLFF. The CDR3 coding sequence is TGTGCCAGCAGGGGAAGGACGGGAACTAATGAAAAACTGTTTTTT. The whole variable domain, filled in from reference TRBV2 and TRBJ1-4, reads EPEVTQTPSHQVTQMGQEVILRCVPISNHLYFYWYRQILGQKVEFLVSFYNNEISEKSEIFDDQFSVERPDGSNFTLKIRSTKLEDSAMYFCASRGRTGTNEKLFFGSGTQLSVL.